The rows below give T cell receptor beta chains drawn from one sample of a study of long-term antiretroviral therapy in people with HIV. The method was immunoSEQ multiplex PCR; TCRdb's version includes in-frame clones alone and lacks a portion of them. This sample has about 35,000 clones, with approximately 80% found just once. The specimen was unsorted PBMCs, collected 0.3 years after starting antiretroviral therapy. The origin of the receptors is a man aged 18 to 35 with HIV. CDR3s include the opening cysteine and the closing phenylalanine or tryptophan. Each record gives: J gene, clone size, D gene, CDR3 length, V gene, CDR3 protein, CDR3 DNA. The D gene is left open where the match is weak. Clone size is shown for a subset of rows, as once, few, many or a class of expanded clone.

>TRBJ2-6|-|-|16|TRBV27
CASSPWTDSGANVLTF
TGTGCCAGCAGTCCCTGGACAGACTCTGGGGCCAACGTCCTGACTTTC
>TRBJ2-3|-|-|16|TRBV19
CASTQFLGRNTDTQYF
TGTGCCAGTACCCAATTCCTCGGGAGAAACACAGATACGCAGTATTTT
>TRBJ2-7|few|-|14|TRBV5-5
CASSLRGWNYEQYF
TGTGCCAGCAGCTTGCGAGGGTGGAACTACGAGCAGTACTTC
>TRBJ2-1|-|TRBD1|13|TRBV2
CASIPGGYNEQFF
TGTGCCAGCATTCCAGGGGGTTACAATGAGCAGTTCTTC
>TRBJ2-1|-|-|13|TRBV7-9
CASSPRGTDEQFF
TGTGCCAGCAGCCCCAGAGGGACGGATGAGCAGTTCTTC
>TRBJ2-3|few|-|11|TRBV9
CASSDTDTQYF
TGTGCCAGCAGCGACACAGATACGCAGTATTTT
>TRBJ2-7|-|-|15|TRBV27
CASSLDDQSSYEQYF
TGTGCCAGCAGTTTAGACGATCAGAGCTCCTACGAGCAGTACTTC
>TRBJ1-1|-|-|15|TRBV4-1
CASSQEDSWNTEAFF
TGCGCCAGCAGCCAAGAGGACAGCTGGAACACTGAAGCTTTCTTT
>TRBJ1-1|-|-|13|TRBV7-3
CASSLTEGTEAFF
TGTGCCAGCAGCTTAACCGAGGGTACTGAAGCTTTCTTT
>TRBJ2-6|-|-|18|TRBV9
CASSLWDPGTSGANVLTF
TGTGCCAGCAGCCTCTGGGACCCAGGGACCTCTGGGGCCAACGTCCTGACTTTC
>TRBJ2-5|-|-|13|TRBV18
CASSLTAEETQYF
TGTGCCAGCTCACTGACAGCTGAAGAGACCCAGTACTTC
>TRBJ1-2|-|TRBD1|14|TRBV7-2
CASSADRGARGYTF
TGTGCCAGCAGCGCCGACAGGGGCGCGAGGGGCTACACCTTC
>TRBJ2-1|-|TRBD2|16|TRBV18
CASSPTLSGVYNEQFF
TGTGCCAGCTCACCGACGCTTAGCGGGGTCTACAATGAGCAGTTCTTC
>TRBJ2-2|-|TRBD2|17|TRBV4-2
CASSQDRGLVRGGELFF
TGTGCCAGCAGCCAAGATCGGGGACTAGTACGAGGCGGGGAGCTGTTTTTT
>TRBJ1-1|-|-|15|TRBV6-6
CASSPPGSRGTEAFF
TGTGCCAGCAGTCCGCCGGGCAGCCGAGGCACTGAAGCTTTCTTT
>TRBJ1-1|-|-|14|TRBV11-3
CASSSGVQNTEAFF
TGTGCCAGCAGCTCCGGGGTTCAGAACACTGAAGCTTTCTTT
>TRBJ2-7|-|TRBD1|16|TRBV15
CATSRDTGTGGDEQYF
TGTGCCACCAGCAGGGATACCGGGACAGGGGGAGACGAGCAGTACTTC
>TRBJ2-5|-|-|15|TRBV6-5
CASSYSTAQQETQYF
TGTGCCAGCAGTTACTCGACCGCACAGCAAGAGACCCAGTACTTC
>TRBJ2-7|-|TRBD2|16|TRBV19
CASSTPSGSISYEQYF
TGTGCCAGTAGTACCCCAAGCGGGAGTATTTCCTACGAGCAGTACTTC
>TRBJ2-7|-|-|19|TRBV28
CASSPLLVFARDPSYEQYF
TGTGCCAGCAGTCCCCTTCTGGTTTTTGCCAGGGACCCCTCCTACGAGCAGTACTTC
>TRBJ2-3|-|TRBD2|16|TRBV28
CASSLPTSGYTDTQYF
TGTGCCAGCAGTTTACCGACTAGCGGGTACACAGATACGCAGTATTTT
>TRBJ1-5|-|-|12|TRBV7-2
CASSPQGQPQHF
TGTGCCAGCAGCCCGCAGGGGCAGCCCCAGCATTTT
>TRBJ1-6|-|TRBD1|16|TRBV7-2
CASSLGQGTYNSPLHF
TGTGCCAGCAGCCTGGGACAGGGCACCTATAATTCACCCCTCCACTTT
>TRBJ2-1|-|TRBD2|16|TRBV4-1
CASSQVELAAYNEQFF
TGCGCCAGCAGCCAAGTGGAACTAGCGGCCTACAATGAGCAGTTCTTC
>TRBJ1-1|-|-|13|TRBV5-1
CASSSLTETEAFF
TGCGCCAGCAGCTCATTAACCGAAACTGAAGCTTTCTTT
>TRBJ2-2|-|-|14|TRBV5-1
CASSALEASGELFF
TGCGCCAGCAGCGCCCTGGAGGCAAGCGGGGAGCTGTTTTTT
>TRBJ2-2|-|-|14|TRBV19
CASSPRGRTGELFF
TGTGCCAGTAGCCCCCGGGGACGGACCGGGGAGCTGTTTTTT
>TRBJ2-7|-|-|14|TRBV7-8
CASSFMTGSYEQYF
TGTGCCAGCAGCTTCATGACAGGTAGCTACGAGCAGTACTTC
>TRBJ2-5|-|-|14|TRBV5-6
CASSLVRLQETQYF
TGTGCCAGCAGCTTGGTCCGGTTGCAAGAGACCCAGTACTTC
>TRBJ1-2|-|-|14|TRBV28
CASSGGESPYGYTF
TGTGCCAGCAGTGGGGGAGAAAGTCCCTATGGCTACACCTTC
>TRBJ2-7|-|-|14|TRBV10-3
CAISESRDNYEQYF
TGTGCCATCAGTGAGTCCCGGGACAACTACGAGCAGTACTTC
>TRBJ1-2|few|TRBD1|16|TRBV2
CASSGKVRTGRYGYTF
TGTGCCAGCAGCGGGAAGGTCAGGACAGGCAGATATGGCTACACCTTC
>TRBJ2-3|-|-|18|TRBV27
CASSLSGWYADGTDTQYF
TGTGCCAGCAGTTTATCGGGTTGGTATGCGGACGGCACAGATACGCAGTATTTT
>TRBJ1-3|-|-|17|TRBV11-3
CASSKHRASYSGNTIYF
TGTGCCAGCAGCAAACACCGGGCCTCTTACTCTGGAAACACCATATATTTT
>TRBJ2-5|-|TRBD2|15|TRBV6-6
CASSYPSAGGETQYF
TGTGCCAGCAGTTACCCCTCGGCGGGGGGGGAGACCCAGTACTTC
>TRBJ1-1|-|-|13|TRBV25-1
CASSNPGTKEAFF
TGTGCCAGCAGCAACCCGGGGACTAAGGAGGCTTTCTTT
>TRBJ2-3|-|-|13|TRBV19
CASSPQDSFAQYF
TGTGCCAGTAGTCCGCAGGACAGCTTCGCTCAGTATTTT
>TRBJ2-7|once|TRBD2|15|TRBV7-2
CASSFGLAGGREQYF
TGTGCCAGCAGCTTTGGACTAGCGGGAGGTCGCGAGCAGTACTTC
>TRBJ2-3|-|-|13|TRBV7-6
CASSWQDADTQYF
TGTGCCAGCAGTTGGCAGGACGCAGATACGCAGTATTTT
>TRBJ1-5|-|-|16|TRBV4-3
CASSQDFRGGNQPQHF
TGCGCCAGCAGCCAAGATTTCAGGGGAGGCAATCAGCCCCAGCATTTT
>TRBJ2-6|-|-|17|TRBV5-1
CASSLATLGSGANVLTF
TGCGCCAGCAGCTTGGCCACCCTTGGCTCTGGGGCCAACGTCCTGACTTTC
>TRBJ2-2|-|-|13|TRBV11-2
CASSLLPTGELFF
TGTGCCAGCAGCCTTCTCCCCACCGGGGAGCTGTTTTTT
>TRBJ1-1|once|-|14|TRBV5-1
CASSLDSLNTEAFF
TGCGCCAGCAGCTTGGACAGCCTGAACACTGAAGCTTTCTTT
>TRBJ1-5|-|-|15|TRBV19
CASSIGRYSNQPQHF
TGTGCCAGTAGTATTGGGCGGTATAGCAATCAGCCCCAGCATTTT
>TRBJ2-5|-|TRBD1|16|TRBV7-9
CASSPRRTGSSETQYF
TGTGCCAGCAGCCCCCGTCGGACAGGGTCTTCAGAGACCCAGTACTTC
>TRBJ2-2|-|TRBD2|15|TRBV7-2
CASSLWSGAAGELFF
TGTGCCAGCAGCTTATGGAGCGGGGCCGCCGGGGAGCTGTTTTTT
>TRBJ2-7|few|-|15|TRBV19
CASSIGYGSSYEQYF
TGTGCCAGTAGTATAGGGTACGGGAGCTCCTACGAGCAGTACTTC
>TRBJ2-4|-|-|13|TRBV4-3
CASSSRRGYIQYF
TGCGCCAGCAGCAGTAGGAGAGGTTACATTCAGTACTTC
>TRBJ1-2|-|-|13|TRBV29-1
CSVENRVRYGYTF
TGCAGCGTCGAGAACAGGGTTCGGTATGGCTACACCTTC
>TRBJ1-3|-|-|14|TRBV9
CASSVRSSGNTIYF
TGTGCCAGCTCCGTTCGGAGCTCTGGAAACACCATATATTTT
>TRBJ1-1|-|-|16|TRBV5-4
CASSLDPGEGNTEAFF
TGTGCCAGCAGCTTGGATCCGGGCGAGGGGAACACTGAAGCTTTCTTT
>TRBJ1-3|-|-|16|TRBV30
CAWSVRPRNSGNTIYF
TGTGCCTGGAGTGTACGGCCCAGGAACTCTGGAAACACCATATATTTT
>TRBJ2-3|-|-|14|TRBV5-1
CASSFGSRADTQYF
TGCGCCAGCAGCTTTGGGTCCAGGGCCGATACGCAGTATTTT
>TRBJ2-3|-|-|14|TRBV6-6
CASMRLLGTDTQYF
TGTGCCAGCATGAGATTGCTAGGCACAGATACGCAGTATTTT
>TRBJ1-5|-|-|12|TRBV29-1
CSVGRGNQPQHF
TGCAGCGTTGGACGGGGCAATCAGCCCCAGCATTTT